Shown below are 2 T cell receptor beta chains from a single sample sequenced in a study of cytomegalovirus exposure and HLA in healthy donors. Some clones are missing from TCRdb's copy, which holds only in-frame ones; the method was immunoSEQ multiplex PCR. The sample records 250,000 to 350,000 clones, roughly 90% being singletons. Sequenced sample: PBMCs. These receptors all stem from a woman younger than 30 in good health and CMV-seronegative.

The genes are TRBV19 and TRBJ1-1; the match to TRBD1 covers 8 bases. The length of the CDR3 is 14 residues. Per the germline V gene, CDR1 is LNHDA and CDR2 is SQIVND (reference sequence). V was clipped by 9 bases and J by 5 bases; unmatched bases: 11. CDR3 in amino acids: CASKIQGEETEAFF. CDR3 nucleotide sequence: TGTGCCAGCAAGATACAGGGGGAGGAGACTGAAGCTTTCTTT.

The DNA of the CDR3 is TGTGCCAGCAGCCATAGACAGACGAACACTGAAGCTTTCTTT. Protein product: CASSHRQTNTEAFF. This chain uses TRBV14 with TRBJ1-1; a weak D match, TRBD1 (5 bases). The germline V gene encodes CDR1 SGHDN and CDR2 FVKESK. The CDR3 is 14 residues long. V was trimmed by 3 bases and J by 1 base, leaving 9 bases between them.